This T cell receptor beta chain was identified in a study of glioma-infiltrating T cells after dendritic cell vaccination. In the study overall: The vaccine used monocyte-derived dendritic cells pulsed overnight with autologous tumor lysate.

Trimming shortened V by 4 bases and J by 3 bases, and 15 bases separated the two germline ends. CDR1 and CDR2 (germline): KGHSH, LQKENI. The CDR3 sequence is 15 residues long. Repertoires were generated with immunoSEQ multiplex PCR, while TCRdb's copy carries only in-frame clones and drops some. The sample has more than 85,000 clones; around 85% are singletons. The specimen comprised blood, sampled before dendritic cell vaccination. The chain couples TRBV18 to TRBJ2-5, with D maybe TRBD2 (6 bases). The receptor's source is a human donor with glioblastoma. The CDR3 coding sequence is TGTGCCAGCTCACTCGACGGGAGCGGAAAAGAGACCCAGTACTTC. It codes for CASSLDGSGKETQYF.